Listed here are 4 T cell receptor beta chains from one sample, sequenced in a study of T cell responses to AZD1222 COVID-19 vaccine. The protocol was immunoSEQ multiplex PCR, while the TCRdb copy is restricted to in-frame clones and leaves out a portion. The sample shows 120,000 to 150,000 clones, 90% to 95% of them seen only once. This material consisted of peripheral blood, taken on day 0 of AZD1222 vaccination. These TCRs come from an adult in good health.

In this sample, this clone turned up once. The chain links TRBV4-2 to TRBJ1-3; D is uncertain. Germline lookup yields CDR1 LGHNA and CDR2 YNFKEQ. V was pared by 0 bases and J by 0 bases, with 12 bases between. This CDR3 has 17 amino acids. In DNA, the CDR3 is TGTGCCAGCAGCCAAGATTTCGACGTGAGCTCTGGAAACACCATATATTTT. Translating gives CASSQDFDVSSGNTIYF.

The DNA of the CDR3 is TGTGCCAGCAGCGCCATGCCACGGACAGGGGGCATCTACGAGCAGTACTTC. Protein product: CASSAMPRTGGIYEQYF. The chain carries TRBV5-5 and TRBJ2-7; 11 nucleotides match TRBD1. Germline assignment: CDR1 SGHKS and CDR2 YYEKEE (reference sequence). Losses at the gene ends were 4 bases for V and 3 bases for J; bases not matched to a gene: 12. The CDR3 extends over 17 amino acids. Based on the CDR3 plus reference TRBV5-5 and TRBJ2-7, the full variable domain is DAGVTQSPTHLIKTRGQQVTLRCSPISGHKSVSWYQQVLGQGPQFIFQYYEKEERGRGNFPDRFSARQFPNYSSELNVNALLLGDSALYLCASSAMPRTGGIYEQYFGPGTRLTVT.

The chain recombines TRBV9 with TRBJ1-2; D unclear. Germline CDR1 SGDLS, CDR2 YYNGEE. Deletions cut 0 bases from V and 3 bases from J, with 9 bases between. CDR3 length: 14 residues. CDR3 coding DNA: TGTGCCAGCAGCGTAGGATGGGGTGACTATGGCTACACCTTC. Translated: CASSVGWGDYGYTF.

The V and J genes are TRBV28 and TRBJ1-6, with 7 bases matching TRBD1. The ends lost 8 bases at V and 7 bases at J; junction bases unmatched: 14. In germline, CDR1 is MDHEN, CDR2 SYDVKM. The CDR3 sequence is 16 residues long. CDR3 nucleotide sequence: TGTGCCAGCCTTCAGGGGCACCCAGGGGGAAATTCACCCCTCCACTTT. It encodes CASLQGHPGGNSPLHF.